This TCR beta chain came from a study of control samples from healthy donors and cancer patients. The CDR3 has 15 amino acids. With 7 bases removed from V and 7 bases from J, the gap between germline ends came to 20 bases. The germline V gene has CDR1 MNHEY and CDR2 SVGAGI. Method: immunoSEQ multiplex PCR; TCRdb's copy keeps in-frame clones and lacks some. In the table there are 100,000 to 150,000 clones, 88% of which are singletons. The V and J genes are TRBV6-5 and TRBJ1-5; tentatively, D is TRBD1 (5 bases). The sequence came from a man aged 45-65 years in good health. The sample was blood. The DNA of the CDR3 is TGTGCCAGCATCAGAGGGGACTTCGGAGGCCAGCCCCAGCATTTT. Translation gives CASIRGDFGGQPQHF.